The rows below give T cell receptor beta chains drawn from one sample of a study of technical replicates of blood from several donors. Clones were sequenced by immunoSEQ multiplex PCR, and TCRdb holds only the in-frame ones, with some missing. The sample records roughly 71,000 clones, roughly 94% being singletons. Sample: T cells isolated from PBMCs. The receptors come from a human donor in good health. Both conserved end residues are part of each CDR3. A D gene is named only where the DNA matches it firmly. Rows give clone size only sometimes, using once, few, many, or a class for an expanded clone.

V gene	D gene	CDR3 length	J gene	clone size	CDR3 DNA	CDR3 protein
TRBV7-8	NA	16	TRBJ1-3	NA	TGTGCCAGCAGCTTAGGAGGTTTTCTAATGGGAAACACCATATATTTT	CASSLGGFLMGNTIYF
TRBV6-1	TRBD1	15	TRBJ2-3	NA	TGTGCCAGCAGTCCTCGGGACAGGAGCACAGATACGCAGTATTTT	CASSPRDRSTDTQYF
TRBV27	NA	15	TRBJ2-3	NA	TGTGCCAGCAGTTTATCGATCCGGGTCCCAGATACGCAGTATTTT	CASSLSIRVPDTQYF
TRBV7-9	NA	13	TRBJ1-2	once	TGTGCCGCCCCTTGGGCTCAGGGCGGAGGCTACACCTTC	CAAPWAQGGGYTF
TRBV13	TRBD1	14	TRBJ1-2	NA	TGTGCCAGCAGCTTCAATGACAGGGTCTATGGCTACACCTTC	CASSFNDRVYGYTF
TRBV14	TRBD1	13	TRBJ2-7	NA	TGTGCCAGCAGCCAAGGACAGGGGAACGAGCAGTACTTC	CASSQGQGNEQYF
TRBV29-1	NA	13	TRBJ2-7	NA	TGCAGCGTTGCCGGGGACACCTCCTACGAGCAGTACTTC	CSVAGDTSYEQYF
TRBV29-1	TRBD1	13	TRBJ1-2	NA	TGCAGCGTTGACCGGACAGGGAACTATGGCTACACCTTC	CSVDRTGNYGYTF
TRBV5-6	NA	14	TRBJ1-1	NA	TGTGCCAGCAGCTTTTTTGAGGCGGGCACTGAAGCTTTCTTT	CASSFFEAGTEAFF
TRBV7-2	NA	13	TRBJ1-2	NA	TGTGCCAGCAGCCTTGACAGCAACTATGGCTACACCTTC	CASSLDSNYGYTF
TRBV15	TRBD1	15	TRBJ1-1	NA	TGTGCCACCAGCAAGTTGGACAGGGTAGAAACTGAAGCTTTCTTT	CATSKLDRVETEAFF
TRBV6-4	TRBD2	16	TRBJ2-1	NA	TGTGCCAGCAGTGTAGCCGGGACTAGCATTATGACTGAGCAGTTCTTC	CASSVAGTSIMTEQFF
TRBV7-8	NA	14	TRBJ2-7	NA	TGTGCCAGCAGCTTAATGGGAGGGGGCTACGAGCAGTACTTC	CASSLMGGGYEQYF
TRBV6-5	TRBD1	14	TRBJ2-2	few	TGTGCCAGCAGAAACCAGGGGGCCACCGGGGAGCTGTTTTTT	CASRNQGATGELFF
TRBV27	NA	13	TRBJ1-3	NA	TGTGCCAGCAGTTTAGTCGGTGGAAACACCATATATTTT	CASSLVGGNTIYF
TRBV10-3	NA	15	TRBJ2-7	once	TGTGCCATCAGTGACGAGTCACAGGGCCCCTACGAGCAGTACTTC	CAISDESQGPYEQYF
TRBV2	TRBD2	14	TRBJ2-1	NA	TGTGCCAGCAGTGAAGGGCGGGAGATTGATGAGCAGTTCTTC	CASSEGREIDEQFF
TRBV7-2	NA	14	TRBJ2-7	NA	TGTGCCAGCAGCTTAGATGTTAACTCCTACGAGCAGTACTTC	CASSLDVNSYEQYF
TRBV5-1	NA	15	TRBJ1-2	NA	TGCGCCAGCAGCCCCCCCGGGGGGCGCGACTATGGCTACACCTTC	CASSPPGGRDYGYTF
TRBV6-1	TRBD1	15	TRBJ2-7	NA	TGTGCCAGCAGTGAGCCCGGGACAGTCTCCTACGAGCAGTACTTC	CASSEPGTVSYEQYF
TRBV28	NA	15	TRBJ1-3	NA	TGTGCCAGCAATAGTCAGGGCAGTATAGGAAACACCATATATTTT	CASNSQGSIGNTIYF
TRBV4-2	NA	12	TRBJ2-1	NA	TGTGCCAGCCACAGATACAACAATGAGCAGTTCTTC	CASHRYNNEQFF
TRBV7-2	NA	13	TRBJ2-7	NA	TGTGCCAGCAGCCCCTCTCCCTCCTACGAGCAGTACTTC	CASSPSPSYEQYF
TRBV2	NA	15	TRBJ2-7	NA	TGTGCCAGCAGTGAACGCAGACAGCTAAGCTACGAGCAGTACTTC	CASSERRQLSYEQYF
TRBV7-9	NA	13	TRBJ1-2	NA	TGTGCCAGCAGCTGGCCAGGGAATTCGGGCTACACCTTC	CASSWPGNSGYTF
TRBV5-1	NA	15	TRBJ1-2	NA	TGCGCCAGCAGCTTGGAGGGGTCCCCTAACTATGGCTACACCTTC	CASSLEGSPNYGYTF
TRBV7-3	TRBD2	15	TRBJ2-2	NA	TGTGCCAGCAGCTTACGGACCACTAGCGGGGGGGAGCTGTTTTTT	CASSLRTTSGGELFF
TRBV4-1	NA	18	TRBJ1-3	NA	TGCGCCAGCAGCCCGCGGGTCTTGCTACCCGACTCTGGAAACACCATATATTTT	CASSPRVLLPDSGNTIYF
TRBV13	NA	16	TRBJ1-3	NA	TGTGCCAGCAGCTTAGACCCGGGGATCTCTGGAAACACCATATATTTT	CASSLDPGISGNTIYF
TRBV4-2	NA	12	TRBJ1-2	NA	TGTGCCAGCAGCCCTGCCGGCTATGGCTACACCTTC	CASSPAGYGYTF
TRBV10-3	TRBD2	15	TRBJ2-2	NA	TGTGCCATCAGTGGGGGGACTAGCGGCACCGGGGAGCTGTTTTTT	CAISGGTSGTGELFF
TRBV9	NA	12	TRBJ1-1	NA	TGTGCCAGCAGCGCCCTTCAGGCGGGAGCTTTCTTT	CASSALQAGAFF
TRBV6-5	TRBD2	13	TRBJ2-7	NA	TGTGCCAGCAGAGGGACTAGACCCTCCGAGCAGTACTTC	CASRGTRPSEQYF
TRBV30	TRBD1	14	TRBJ2-7	NA	TGTGCCTGGAGACTAACAGGGGTCCTCTACGAGCAGTACTTC	CAWRLTGVLYEQYF
TRBV19	TRBD2	15	TRBJ2-5	NA	TGTGCCAGTCTACCAGAAGGCGGGAGTAGACAGACCCAGTACTTC	CASLPEGGSRQTQYF
TRBV5-6	NA	14	TRBJ1-2	once	TGTGCCAGCAGCTTGGCTTGGGGGGGATACGGCTACACCTTC	CASSLAWGGYGYTF
TRBV29-1	NA	13	TRBJ2-1	NA	TGCAGCGTTGAAGGGACTATACGTGGTGAGCAGTTCTTC	CSVEGTIRGEQFF
TRBV6-1	NA	15	TRBJ1-2	NA	TGTGCCAGCAGGGGGGGAGGGGTCCTAAACTATGGCTACACCTTC	CASRGGGVLNYGYTF
TRBV11-3	TRBD1	15	TRBJ2-7	NA	TGTGCCAGCAGCCTTGTAGGGACAGGGATGAACGAGCAGTACTTC	CASSLVGTGMNEQYF
TRBV9	NA	14	TRBJ1-1	NA	TGTGCCAGCAGCCGAGTAGGGGCGAACACTGAAGCTTTCTTT	CASSRVGANTEAFF
TRBV11-3	NA	15	TRBJ1-3	NA	TGTGCCAGCAGCTTCGGGTCGGCCTCTGGAAACACCATATATTTT	CASSFGSASGNTIYF
TRBV7-6	TRBD1	16	TRBJ1-4	NA	TGTGCCAGCAGCCTTGGACAGGGAGGCACTAATGAAAAACTGTTTTTT	CASSLGQGGTNEKLFF